These 21 T cell receptor beta chains came from one sample sequenced in a study of blood T cells in healthy people across ages. Through a sample-barcoded 5' primer and a J-beta primer mix, a second PCR was run for roughly 6 to 11 cycles. TCRdb recomputed calls from the 5' RACE reads with MiXCR, one row per CDR3 protein. The table shows 650,000 to 800,000 distinct CDR3 sequences, with 40% to 50% occurring only once. Sample: blood. The receptors were sampled from a man between 60 and 75 years old in good health.

V and J are TRBV7-8 and TRBJ2-1, with 7 bases that match TRBD1. There are 15 residues in the CDR3. V gave up 5 bases and J gave up 6 bases; unmatched junction bases: 10. Germline loops: CDR1 SGHVS, CDR2 FQNEAQ. DNA for the CDR3: TGTGCCAGCAGCAACAGGACAGGAAGCGCCAATGAGCAGTTCTTC. Its translation is CASSNRTGSANEQFF.

This clonotype occurred a few times. The rearrangement joins TRBV29-1 to TRBJ2-1; D uncertain. From germline, CDR1 is SQVTM and CDR2 ANQGSEA. V was shortened by 0 bases and J by 10 bases, with 10 bases between the two germline ends. The CDR3 covers 12 residues. Here the CDR3 reads CSVEDLVVEQFF. The CDR3 DNA reads as TGCAGCGTTGAAGACCTGGTTGTGGAGCAGTTCTTC.

This clonotype was counted a single time. V is TRBV7-8 and J is TRBJ2-2; 11 positions match TRBD1. The CDR3 covers 18 residues. Germline CDR1 reads SGHVS; CDR2 reads FQNEAQ. V shed 4 bases and J 4 bases; nucleotides not matched to a gene: 11. The CDR3 protein is CASSSSRDRGAGTGELFF. The CDR3 coding sequence is TGTGCCAGCAGCTCGTCCCGGGACAGGGGGGCCGGCACCGGGGAGCTGTTTTTT. Variable domain in full (rest from reference TRBV7-8 and TRBJ2-2): GAGVSQSPRYKVAKRGQDVALRCDPISGHVSLFWYQQALGQGPEFLTYFQNEAQLDKSGLPSDRFFAERPEGSVSTLKIQRTQQEDSAVYLCASSSSRDRGAGTGELFFGEGSRLTVL.

V is TRBV20-1 and J is TRBJ1-2; D is possibly TRBD1 (5 bases). Germline V lookup: CDR1 DFQATT, CDR2 SNEGSKA (reference sequence). The length of the CDR3 is 14 residues. Trimming took 0 bases from V and 7 from J, leaving 15 bases between them. For the CDR3, the DNA is TGCAGTGCTAGAGATAGTGGCAGGGAGGTTGGCTACACCTTC. Its translation: CSARDSGREVGYTF.

This clonotype was observed a few times. The V call is TRBV7-3, the J call TRBJ2-3; 7 bases line up with TRBD2. V shed 7 bases, J shed 0 bases, and the junction held 19 bases outside the gene matches. The CDR3 is 19 amino acids. Germline lookup yields CDR1 SGHTA and CDR2 FQGTGA. The CDR3 is CASTLSVPEASGSTDTQYF. The CDR3 DNA is TGTGCCAGCACCCTATCGGTCCCTGAAGCTAGCGGAAGCACAGATACGCAGTATTTT. The full variable domain, with the rest looked up from reference TRBV7-3 and TRBJ2-3, is GAGVSQTPSNKVTEKGKYVELRCDPISGHTALYWYRQSLGQGPEFLIYFQGTGAADDSGLPNDRFFAVRPEGSVSTLKIQRTERGDSAVYLCASTLSVPEASGSTDTQYFGPGTRLTVL.

The chain joins TRBV27 to TRBJ1-4; D perhaps matches TRBD1 (6 bases). V lost 2 bases and J 13 bases, leaving 14 bases between the germline ends. CDR1 MNHEY and CDR2 SMNVEV come from the germline V gene (reference sequence). The CDR3 runs to 13 residues. For the CDR3, the DNA is TGTGCCAGCAGTTTAGGGACGGGGGCTCGACTGTTTTTT. This gives the protein CASSLGTGARLFF.

The chain is built from TRBV6-2 or TRBV6-3 and TRBJ1-2; no firm D call. The CDR3 has 20 amino acids. V shed 2 bases and J shed 1 base, with 26 bases lying between them. Germline V CDR1 and CDR2: MNHEY, SVGEGT. CDR3 coding DNA: TGTGCCAGCAGTTACCTACAAATCGAAGATAACAAACGATTTAACTATGGCTACACCTTC. Its translation is CASSYLQIEDNKRFNYGYTF.

This chain connects TRBV5-1 to TRBJ1-4, with TRBD1 matching over 9 bases. Germline V gives CDR1 SGHRS, CDR2 YFSETQ. V lost 4 bases to trimming and J lost 2 bases; unmatched junction nucleotides: 6. This CDR3 region has 16 residues. In DNA, the CDR3 is TGCGCCAGCAGCACGGGACAGGGAGGCACTAATGAAAAACTGTTTTTT. Translating it yields CASSTGQGGTNEKLFF.

This clonotype turned up a few times. The rearrangement uses TRBV6-6 and TRBJ1-2, with D possibly TRBD1 on 5 matching bases. Germline lookup yields CDR1 MNHNY and CDR2 SVGAGI (reference sequence). V was shortened by 0 bases and J by 0 bases, with 11 bases between the two germline ends. This CDR3 comprises 16 residues. The CDR3 here is CASSYSAGAPNYGYTF. In DNA form, the CDR3 reads TGTGCCAGCAGTTACTCGGCCGGGGCTCCTAACTATGGCTACACCTTC.

This clonotype was counted a few times. The V gene is TRBV3-1, the J gene TRBJ2-1; D not certain. V lost 5 bases and J 1 base, leaving 9 bases between the germline ends. This CDR3 contains 14 residues. CDR1 and CDR2 (germline): LGHDT, YNNKEL (reference sequence). This CDR3 reads CASSTVGSYNEQFF. The CDR3 DNA is TGTGCCAGCAGCACAGTAGGGTCCTACAATGAGCAGTTCTTC.

Concerning this clonotype itself: Being one base from a much bigger clone, this may be a read error. The chain carries TRBV27 and TRBJ2-4; D is unclear. V was trimmed by 4 bases and J by 3 bases, leaving 13 bases between them. Germline CDR1 MNHEY, CDR2 SMNVEV (reference sequence). This CDR3 region has 15 residues. CDR3 protein: CASSSRRTYKNIQYF. CDR3 bases: TGTGCCAGCAGTTCCAGACGGACCTACAAAAACATTCAGTACTTC.

Only one count was recorded for this clonotype. CDR3 loop: CASGGQLLGTQYF. CDR3 DNA sequence: TGTGCCAGCGGGGGACAGCTTCTTGGTACGCAGTATTTT. The V call is TRBV12-3 or TRBV12-4, the J call TRBJ2-3; TRBD1 aligns across 7 bases. This CDR3 contains 13 residues. V was clipped by 8 bases and J by 8 bases; unmatched bases: 10.

The rearrangement uses TRBV20-1 and TRBJ2-7; D is unresolved. The ends were cut back, 6 bases at V and 6 bases at J, with 12 bases in the middle. This CDR3 spans 11 amino acids. The germline gives CDR1 DFQATT, CDR2 SNEGSKA (reference sequence). The CDR3 sequence is CSAVGFGEQYF. The CDR3 bases are TGCAGTGCGGTTGGGTTCGGCGAGCAGTACTTC.

This clonotype has only a few counts. The chain has TRBV2 and TRBJ2-7; D gene unclear. CDR3 size: 11 residues. The V end was cut by 6 bases, the J end by 5 bases, with 8 bases between. Germline lookup yields CDR1 SNHLY and CDR2 FYNNEI. This CDR3 is CASRQSHEQYF. CDR3 coding DNA: TGTGCCAGCAGACAGAGTCACGAGCAGTACTTC.

The chain employs TRBV6-6 and TRBJ1-1; 12 bases are a match to TRBD1. CDR1 and CDR2 from the germline V gene are MNHNY and SVGAGI (reference sequence). The CDR3 spans 15 residues. The ends lost 8 bases at V and 4 bases at J; junction bases unmatched: 8. For the CDR3, the DNA is TGTGCCAGCCAGGGACAGGGGGCGCGGAGCACTGAAGCTTTCTTT. Amino acids: CASQGQGARSTEAFF.

This clonotype was recorded at least ten times. The V gene is TRBV29-1, the J gene TRBJ2-3; TRBD2 might be the D (6 bases). The V gene's germline CDR1 is SQVTM and CDR2 ANQGSEA. The V and J ends lost 1 base and 2 bases respectively, with 10 bases between them. The CDR3 runs to 14 residues. The CDR3 region has the DNA TGCAGCGTTGAAGGTCCGCGGGACACAGATACGCAGTATTTT. Translated: CSVEGPRDTDTQYF.

This sequence joins TRBV7-2 and TRBJ2-7; TRBD1 matches 7 bases. There are 16 residues in the CDR3. The trim removed 5 bases at V and 2 bases at J, leaving 12 bases unmatched. Looked up from germline, CDR1 is SGHTA and CDR2 is FQGNSA. CDR3 DNA sequence: TGTGCCAGCAGCCCTAAAGGACAGGCCGGGCCCTACGAGCAGTACTTC. Translation: CASSPKGQAGPYEQYF.

The chain is built from TRBV24-1 and TRBJ2-5; 13 positions agree with TRBD2. V was clipped by 3 bases and J by 5 bases; unmatched bases: 11. The CDR3 covers 18 residues. Germline V gene lookup returns CDR1 KGHDR and CDR2 SFDVKD. The CDR3: CATSDPGTSGALGETQYF. The CDR3 nucleotides are TGTGCCACCAGTGATCCCGGGACTAGCGGGGCCTTGGGGGAGACCCAGTACTTC.

The rearrangement links TRBV7-9 to TRBJ2-5; D uncertain. V shed 0 bases and J shed 11 bases, with 13 bases lying between them. CDR1 and CDR2 (germline): SEHNR, FQNEAQ (reference sequence). The CDR3 has 13 amino acids. The CDR3 spells CASSLASYNEQYF. CDR3 DNA: TGTGCCAGCAGCTTAGCTAGCTACAATGAGCAGTACTTC.

The chain recombines TRBV7-9 with TRBJ2-5; TRBD1 is a possible D gene (6 bases). The end of the DNA fits TRBJ2-7 better, so the J call may be wrong. Per the germline V gene, CDR1 is SEHNR and CDR2 is FQNEAQ (reference sequence). The CDR3 loop spans 13 amino acids. CDR3 amino acids: CASSPPRRGEQYF. CDR3 sequence (DNA): TGTGCCAGCAGCCCCCCCCGCAGGGGCGAGCAGTACTTC.

This clonotype was seen more than once but under ten times. The V gene is TRBV13, the J gene TRBJ2-5; no reliable D call. V lost 3 bases and J 5 bases, leaving 19 bases between the germline ends. Germline V gene sequence: CDR1 PRHDT, CDR2 FYEKMQ (reference sequence). The CDR3 is 16 residues long. The CDR3, as DNA: TGTGCCAGCAGCTTTGATCAGACTTCGATGCAGGAGACCCAGTACTTC. Its translation: CASSFDQTSMQETQYF.